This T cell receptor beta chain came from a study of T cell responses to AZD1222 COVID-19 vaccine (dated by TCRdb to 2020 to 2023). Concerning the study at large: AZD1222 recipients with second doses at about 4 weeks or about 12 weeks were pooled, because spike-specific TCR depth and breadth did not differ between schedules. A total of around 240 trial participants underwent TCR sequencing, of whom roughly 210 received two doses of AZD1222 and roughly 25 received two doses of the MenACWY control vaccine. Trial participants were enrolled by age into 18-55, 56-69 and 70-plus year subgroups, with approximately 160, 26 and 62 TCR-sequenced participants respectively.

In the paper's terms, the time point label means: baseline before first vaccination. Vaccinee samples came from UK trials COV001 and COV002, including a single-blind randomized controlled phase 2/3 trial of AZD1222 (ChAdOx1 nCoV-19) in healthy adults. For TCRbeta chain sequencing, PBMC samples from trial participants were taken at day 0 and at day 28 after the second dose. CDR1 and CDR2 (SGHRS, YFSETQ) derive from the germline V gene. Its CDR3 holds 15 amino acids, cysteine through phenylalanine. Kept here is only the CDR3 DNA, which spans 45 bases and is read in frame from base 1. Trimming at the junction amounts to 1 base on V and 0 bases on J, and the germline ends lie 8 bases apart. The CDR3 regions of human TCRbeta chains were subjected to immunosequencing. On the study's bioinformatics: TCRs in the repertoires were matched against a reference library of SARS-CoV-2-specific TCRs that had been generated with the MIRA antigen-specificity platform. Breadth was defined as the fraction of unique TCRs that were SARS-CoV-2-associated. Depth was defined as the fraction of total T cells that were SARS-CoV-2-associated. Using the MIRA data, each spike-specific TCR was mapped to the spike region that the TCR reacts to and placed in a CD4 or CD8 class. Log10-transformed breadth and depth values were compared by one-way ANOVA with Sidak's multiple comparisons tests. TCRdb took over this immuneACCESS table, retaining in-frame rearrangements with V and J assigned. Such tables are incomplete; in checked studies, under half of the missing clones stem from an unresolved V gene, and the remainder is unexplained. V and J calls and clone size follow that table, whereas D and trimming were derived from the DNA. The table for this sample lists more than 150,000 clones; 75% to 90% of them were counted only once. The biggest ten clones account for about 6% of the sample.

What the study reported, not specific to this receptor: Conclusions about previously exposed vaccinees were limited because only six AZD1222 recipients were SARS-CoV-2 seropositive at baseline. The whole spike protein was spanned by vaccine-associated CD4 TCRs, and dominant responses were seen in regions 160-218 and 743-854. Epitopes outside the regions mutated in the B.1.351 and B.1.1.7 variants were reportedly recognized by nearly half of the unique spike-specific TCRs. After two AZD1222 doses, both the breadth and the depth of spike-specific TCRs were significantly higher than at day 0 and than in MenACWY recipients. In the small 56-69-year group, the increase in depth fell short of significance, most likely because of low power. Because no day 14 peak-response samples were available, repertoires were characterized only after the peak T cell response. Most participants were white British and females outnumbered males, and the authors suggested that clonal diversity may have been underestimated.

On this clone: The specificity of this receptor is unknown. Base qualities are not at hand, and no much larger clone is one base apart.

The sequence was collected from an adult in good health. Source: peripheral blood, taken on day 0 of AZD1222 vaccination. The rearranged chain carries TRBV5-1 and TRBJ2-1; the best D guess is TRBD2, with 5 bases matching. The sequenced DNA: TGCGCCAGCAGCTTGTCGGCGGGCTCCTACAATGAGCAGTTCTTC. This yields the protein CASSLSAGSYNEQFF.